The clone carrying this T cell receptor beta chain occurred many times. The record originates from a study of glioma-infiltrating T cells. The iRepertoire nested amplicon-rescue multiplex PCR amplified TCR alpha and beta CDR3s from RNA. TCRdb re-called the multiplex PCR reads through MiXCR, storing one row per CDR3 protein. This table holds 150,000 to 200,000 distinct CDR3 sequences, 30% to 40% found once. Looked up from germline, CDR1 is SNHLY and CDR2 is FYNNEI. The CDR3 sequence is 16 residues long. The junction had 12 bases not matched to a gene; V was cut back by 8 bases and J by 7 bases. V and J are TRBV2 and TRBJ2-1, with 12 bases lining up with TRBD2. Source material: glioma tissue, nonneoplastic brain tissue, or PBMCs (not recorded which). This clonotype originated in a human donor with low-grade glioma or glioblastoma, undergoing nonglioma brain surgery, or in good health (not recorded which). The chain's CDR3 is CASHDPTSGSRNEQFF. CDR3 bases: TGTGCCAGCCACGACCCGACTAGCGGGAGTCGTAATGAGCAGTTCTTC.